Listed here are 27 T cell receptor beta chains from one sample, sequenced in a study of Graves' ophthalmopathy and Graves' hyperthyroidism. RNA transcripts served as template for amplifying TCR beta CDR3 sequences. The library came from an HTBI-primed first-round RT-PCR and a second-round multiplex PCR. TCRdb itself ran the multiplex PCR reads through MiXCR, one entry per CDR3 protein. Among 150,000 to 200,000 distinct CDR3 sequences listed, roughly 37% were seen once. Material: peripheral blood. The receptor source for this set is a woman aged 40 to 50 with Graves' ophthalmopathy.

This clonotype was observed a handful of times. J is TRBJ1-2 and V is TRBV7-6, with D uncertain. The germline gives CDR1 SGHVS, CDR2 FNYEAQ. Between the trimmed V and J ends, which lost 3 bases and 5 bases, there was a span of 10 bases. CDR3 length equals 13 residues. CDR3 region: CASSLEEFYGYTF. The CDR3 DNA sequence: TGTGCCAGCAGCTTGGAAGAGTTTTATGGCTACACCTTC.

This clonotype showed up many times. The genes are TRBV20-1 and TRBJ2-5; D is unresolved. The length of the CDR3 is 10 residues. V lost 2 bases to trimming and J lost 5 bases, with 3 bases between them. The germline CDR1 and CDR2 sequences are DFQATT and SNEGSKA (reference sequence). The CDR3 nucleotides are TGCAGTGCTAGATGGGAGACCCAGTACTTC. It codes for CSARWETQYF.

This clonotype was seen ten or more times. The V and J genes are TRBV28 and TRBJ1-1, with 7 bases fitting TRBD1. V dropped 11 bases and J dropped 1; count of bases not matched to a gene: 7. CDR1 is MDHEN, CDR2 SYDVKM, per germline. This CDR3 has 13 residues. Written as DNA, the CDR3 is TGTGCCGCAGACGGGACAGAGAACACTGAAGCTTTCTTT. Protein sequence: CAADGTENTEAFF.

The sample holds many counts of this clonotype. The chain couples TRBV7-9 to TRBJ1-2; 12 bases line up with TRBD1. The CDR3 is 14 amino acids. CDR1 and CDR2 from the germline V gene are SEHNR and FQNEAQ (reference sequence). Trimming cost V 5 bases and J 7 bases; bases outside gene matches: 5. This CDR3 reads CASSEGDRGLGYTF. CDR3 coding DNA: TGTGCCAGCAGCGAGGGGGACAGGGGGCTTGGCTACACCTTC.

There are a few counts of this clonotype. This rearrangement joins TRBV6-2 or TRBV6-3 to TRBJ1-1; a possible D gene is TRBD1 (6 bases). V was shortened by 0 bases and J by 3 bases, with 14 bases between the two germline ends. The CDR3 extends over 16 amino acids. Germline assignment: CDR1 MNHEY and CDR2 SVGEGT. The chain's CDR3 is CASSYSIGGPHTEAFF. CDR3 nucleotides: TGTGCCAGCAGTTACTCGATTGGGGGGCCGCACACTGAAGCTTTCTTT.

The chain uses TRBV10-1 and TRBJ2-7; D is ambiguous. V was cut by 6 bases and J by 3 bases, with 12 bases left in between. CDR3 length equals 13 residues. Germline V lookup: CDR1 WNHNN, CDR2 SYGVQD (reference sequence). The CDR3: CASSAYRDYEQYF. As DNA, the CDR3 is TGCGCCAGCAGCGCGTACAGAGACTACGAGCAGTACTTC.

This clonotype showed up many times. The chain has TRBV18 and TRBJ2-5; D could derive from TRBD1 or TRBD2 (5 bases each). Germline V gives CDR1 KGHSH, CDR2 LQKENI. CDR3 length: 14 residues. The V and J ends lost 8 bases and 5 bases respectively, with 18 bases between them. CDR3 coding DNA: TGTGCCAGCGTCTACAGGAACCCGGGGGAGACCCAGTACTTC. Amino acids: CASVYRNPGETQYF.

This chain uses TRBV6-2 or TRBV6-3 with TRBJ1-2; D unclear. Trimming cost V 5 bases and J 4 bases, with 11 bases left between them. CDR1 MNHEY and CDR2 SVGEGT come from the germline V gene. The CDR3 spans 13 residues. CDR3 amino acids: CASSPRPSYGYTF. The CDR3 region has the DNA TGTGCCAGCAGTCCCCGTCCATCCTATGGCTACACCTTC.

This clonotype was counted ten times or more. This chain joins TRBV30 and TRBJ1-1; D remains ambiguous. CDR3 length equals 13 residues. V was shortened by 1 base and J by 2 bases, with 8 bases between the two germline ends. Germline CDR1 reads GTSNPN; CDR2 reads SVGIG (reference sequence). The CDR3 nucleotides read TGTGCCTGGAGTGCCCGTGTAAACACTGAAGCTTTCTTT. This translates into CAWSARVNTEAFF.

This clonotype came up many times. J is TRBJ2-5 and V is TRBV11-3, with 7 bases lining up with TRBD1. CDR3 length: 15 amino acids. CDR1 is SGHNT and CDR2 is YENEEA in the germline V gene. The V and J ends lost 4 bases and 5 bases, in that order; junction bases with no gene match: 10. The DNA for the CDR3 is TGTGCCAGCAGCTCAAAGACAGGGTCCTTGGAGACCCAGTACTTC. Translated: CASSSKTGSLETQYF.

The chain joins TRBV6-1 to TRBJ2-5, with D possibly TRBD1 on 6 matching bases. V lost 6 bases to trimming and J lost 4 bases, with 21 bases between them. CDR1 is MNHNS and CDR2 is SASEGT in the germline V gene. This CDR3 is built from 16 residues. This chain's CDR3 is CASRDLGTRPRETQYF. CDR3 nucleotide sequence: TGTGCCAGCAGAGACCTCGGGACACGCCCTAGAGAGACCCAGTACTTC.

Many counts were recorded for this clonotype. The chain recombines TRBV5-1 with TRBJ2-5, with TRBD2 matching 9 bases. This CDR3 comprises 14 residues. J gave up 4 bases and V 5 bases, and 6 bases lay outside the gene matches. CDR1 SGHRS and CDR2 YFSETQ come from the germline V gene. The CDR3: CASSTSGGRETQYF. DNA of the CDR3: TGCGCCAGCAGTACAAGCGGGGGGAGAGAGACCCAGTACTTC.

This clonotype was counted many times. The rearrangement links TRBV29-1 to TRBJ2-7; D is unclear. V was trimmed by 3 bases and J by 2 bases, leaving 14 bases between them. CDR1 and CDR2 from the germline V gene are SQVTM and ANQGSEA. This CDR3 is built from 14 residues. Written as DNA, the CDR3 is TGCAGCGTTGATTCTGGGTTCGCTACCTACGAGCAGTACTTC. Translation: CSVDSGFATYEQYF.

At least ten counts were recorded for this clonotype. V gene TRBV12-3 or TRBV12-4 combines with J gene TRBJ1-5; D perhaps matches TRBD1 (6 bases). The CDR3 is 15 residues long. The V end lost 5 bases, the J end lost 4 bases, and 15 bases lay between the germline ends. The CDR3 nucleotides read TGTGCCAGCAGTCCGGACAGAGCTCGTAATCAGCCCCAGCATTTT. Protein: CASSPDRARNQPQHF.

The J gene is TRBJ1-5, the V gene TRBV6-2 or TRBV6-3, with D maybe TRBD1 (6 bases). The CDR3 contains 15 residues. The germline V and J ends were trimmed by 5 bases and 1 base, with 12 bases remaining between them. The V gene's germline CDR1 is MNHEY and CDR2 SVGEGT. The CDR3, as DNA: TGTGCCAGCAGTCCCAGACAGGCCAGCAATCAGCCCCAGCATTTT. It is translated as CASSPRQASNQPQHF.

The sample holds many counts of this clonotype. The rearrangement uses TRBV20-1 and TRBJ1-2, with D tentatively TRBD1 (5 bases). CDR1 DFQATT and CDR2 SNEGSKA come from the germline V gene (reference sequence). There are 15 residues in the CDR3. V was cut by 2 bases and J by 2 bases, with 15 bases left in between. The CDR3 DNA follows: TGCAGTGCTAGAAACCCCGCCAGGGCGAACTATGGCTACACCTTC. Translation: CSARNPARANYGYTF.

CDR3 bases: TGCAGTGCCAGAAAAAAAACAGGGGGAGAGACCCAGTACTTC. Its protein is CSARKKTGGETQYF. The chain has TRBV20-1 and TRBJ2-5; 8 bases agree with TRBD1. With V trimmed by 6 bases and J by 4 bases, 10 bases remained unmatched. CDR3 length: 14 amino acids. Per germline, CDR1 DFQATT and CDR2 SNEGSKA (reference sequence).

The genes are TRBV7-9 and TRBJ2-5; tentative D call: TRBD1 (7 bases). The CDR3 covers 15 residues. Deletions cut 5 bases from V and 2 bases from J, with 15 bases between. Germline CDR1 SEHNR, CDR2 FQNEAQ (reference sequence). The CDR3 coding sequence is TGTGCCAGCAGCCCCAGGGGGGCGGGGCAAGAGACCCAGTACTTC. It translates to CASSPRGAGQETQYF.

This clonotype was recorded only once. The V and J genes are TRBV12-5 and TRBJ2-7; TRBD2 matches at 7 bases. The V gene's germline CDR1 is LGHNT and CDR2 FRNRAP. CDR3 size: 14 residues. V lost 6 bases to trimming and J lost 2 bases; unmatched junction nucleotides: 7. The CDR3 protein is CASGTPGLAYEQYF. DNA for the CDR3: TGTGCTAGTGGCACACCCGGACTAGCCTACGAGCAGTACTTC.

The sample holds many counts of this clonotype. The chain recombines TRBV10-2 with TRBJ2-2; tentatively, D is TRBD2 (7 bases). The CDR3 contains 15 residues. V gave up 7 bases and J gave up 7 bases, with 19 bases separating them. The germline V gene has CDR1 WSHSY and CDR2 SAAADI. The CDR3 loop reads CASTARGAEDGELFF. The CDR3 coding sequence is TGCGCCAGCACGGCTCGGGGGGCGGAGGACGGGGAGCTGTTTTTT.

The sample holds many counts of this clonotype. This chain connects TRBV6-1 to TRBJ1-1, with D perhaps TRBD1 (5 bases). Germline lookup yields CDR1 MNHNS and CDR2 SASEGT. V was trimmed by 1 base and J by 0 bases, leaving 9 bases between them. This CDR3 region has 15 residues. The CDR3: CASSEGGTLNTEAFF. The CDR3 bases are TGTGCCAGCAGTGAAGGGGGGACCCTGAACACTGAAGCTTTCTTT.

This chain connects TRBV7-2 to TRBJ2-5; D gene ambiguous. The CDR3 runs to 15 residues. Germline V CDR1 and CDR2: SGHTA, FQGNSA. V was shortened by 1 base and J by 0 bases, with 9 bases between the two germline ends. The chain's CDR3 is CASSLGVTDQETQYF. The DNA of the CDR3 is TGTGCCAGCAGCTTAGGGGTGACGGACCAAGAGACCCAGTACTTC.

This clonotype was counted at least ten times. The rearrangement joins TRBV20-1 to TRBJ2-7, with TRBD1 as a possible D gene (5 bases). The CDR3 sequence is 11 residues long. Deletions cut 2 bases from V and 6 bases from J, with 8 bases between. The V gene's germline CDR1 is DFQATT and CDR2 SNEGSKA (reference sequence). The CDR3 DNA reads as TGCAGTGCTAGACAGGGTTCCGAGCAGTACTTC. This translates into CSARQGSEQYF.

This clonotype has more than one count but fewer than ten. This chain joins TRBV28 and TRBJ1-1; D is unresolved. The V gene's germline CDR1 is MDHEN and CDR2 SYDVKM. V lost 6 bases to trimming and J lost 1 base, with 12 bases between them. The length of the CDR3 is 14 residues. DNA of the CDR3: TGTGCCAGCAGCTACGAACCGAAGAACACTGAAGCTTTCTTT. It yields the protein CASSYEPKNTEAFF.

In its sample, this clonotype was seen a few times. The junction shows a germline mismatch at one end, possibly a read error. This rearrangement joins TRBV5-1 to TRBJ2-2; 11 positions agree with TRBD2. Germline CDR1 and CDR2: SGHRS and YFSETQ. This CDR3 contains 14 residues. CDR3 amino acids: CASRLAGDTGEPFF. The CDR3 DNA reads TGCGCCAGCAGACTAGCGGGAGACACCGGGGAGCCGTTTTTT.

The gene calls are TRBV6-2 or TRBV6-3 and TRBJ1-5, with D perhaps matching TRBD1 (5 bases). The germline V gene has CDR1 MNHEY and CDR2 SVGEGT. V was pared by 5 bases and J by 5 bases, with 16 bases between. The CDR3 has 15 residues. DNA for the CDR3: TGTGCCAGCAGTGGGGGTTTCTTGGGGCATCAGCCCCAGCATTTT. Encoded protein: CASSGGFLGHQPQHF.

The rearrangement joins TRBV6-1 to TRBJ2-2; 9 nucleotides match TRBD1. There are 14 residues in the CDR3. Germline loops: CDR1 MNHNS, CDR2 SASEGT. Trimming cost V 5 bases and J 9 bases; bases outside gene matches: 7. CDR3 loop: CASSTGGAERELFF. The CDR3, as DNA: TGTGCCAGCAGTACAGGGGGCGCAGAAAGGGAGCTGTTTTTT.